This T cell receptor (beta chain) came from a study of early stage breast cancer tumors. Study summary: Among around twelve ER+/PR+/HER2- tumors, eight were ductal, four lobular.

This CDR3 has 15 amino acids. Germline CDR1 and CDR2: MDHEN and SYDVKM. J was trimmed by 2 bases and V by 5 bases; bases with no gene match: 6. Assay: immunoSEQ multiplex PCR; the TCRdb copy retains only in-frame clones and omits some. The sample lists roughly 57,000 clones, about 89% occurring once. Source material: blood. The chain couples TRBV28 to TRBJ1-1, with TRBD1 identical over 9 bases. This TCR was sampled from a person aged 70 to 79 with breast cancer. DNA for the CDR3: TGTGCCAGCAGTAAACCGACAGGGGGAAACACTGAAGCTTTCTTT. The encoded protein is CASSKPTGGNTEAFF.